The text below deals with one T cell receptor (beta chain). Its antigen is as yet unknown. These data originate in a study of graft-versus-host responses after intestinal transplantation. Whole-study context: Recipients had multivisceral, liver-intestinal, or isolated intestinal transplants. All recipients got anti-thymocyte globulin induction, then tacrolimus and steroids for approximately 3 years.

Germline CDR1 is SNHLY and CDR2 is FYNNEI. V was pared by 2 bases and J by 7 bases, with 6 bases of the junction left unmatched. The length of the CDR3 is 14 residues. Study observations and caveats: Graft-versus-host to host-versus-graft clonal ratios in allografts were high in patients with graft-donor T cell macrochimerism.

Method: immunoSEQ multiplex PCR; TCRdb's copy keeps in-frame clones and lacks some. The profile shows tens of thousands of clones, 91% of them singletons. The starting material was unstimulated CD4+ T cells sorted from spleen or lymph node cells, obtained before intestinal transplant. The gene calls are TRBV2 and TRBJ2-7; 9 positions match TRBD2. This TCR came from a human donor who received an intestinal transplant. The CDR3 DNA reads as TGTGCCAGCAGTGAACTAGCGGGGTTAGTGGAGCAGTACTTC. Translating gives CASSELAGLVEQYF.